These T cell receptor beta chains were read from a single sample in a study of T cells in Graves' hyperthyroidism and ophthalmopathy. TCRdb called the multiplex PCR reads again in MiXCR, with one record for every CDR3 protein. Here the sample spans 730,000 or so distinct CDR3 sequences, around 20% being singletons. The sequenced material came from blood. These receptors were taken from a woman in her 50s with Graves' hyperthyroidism that later progressed to Graves' ophthalmopathy. Each CDR3 is given with its conserved first and last residue. D genes are given only for firm matches. Only some rows state a clone size, as once, few, many or a class for expanded clones.

abundance: few; j_gene: TRBJ1-2; d_gene: TRBD1; v_gene: TRBV5-5; CDR3nt: TGTGCCAGCAGCTGGAAGGAAGGGGGCGCATCTTTTGGCTACACCTTC; CDR3aa: CASSWKEGGASFGYTF
abundance: once; j_gene: TRBJ1-4; d_gene: -; v_gene: TRBV6-1; CDR3nt: TGTGCCAGCAGTGAAGTGTGGGGTTTTAACCGTGAAAAACTGTTTTTT; CDR3aa: CASSEVWGFNREKLFF
abundance: -; j_gene: TRBJ2-1; d_gene: TRBD1; v_gene: TRBV25-1; CDR3nt: TGTGCCAGCAGTGAGTTCGGACAGGGTGGAACCTACAATGAGCAGTTCTTC; CDR3aa: CASSEFGQGGTYNEQFF
abundance: -; j_gene: TRBJ2-7; d_gene: -; v_gene: TRBV29-1; CDR3nt: TGCAGCGTTGAAGAAGGGGTCGACGAGCAGTACTTC; CDR3aa: CSVEEGVDEQYF
abundance: -; j_gene: TRBJ1-2; d_gene: -; v_gene: TRBV5-1; CDR3nt: TGCGCCAGCAGTCTAGGTCAAGAGGGGTACTATGGCTACACCTTC; CDR3aa: CASSLGQEGYYGYTF
abundance: many; j_gene: TRBJ1-4; d_gene: TRBD1; v_gene: TRBV12-3/TRBV12-4; CDR3nt: TGTGCCAGCAGTTCGGTACAGGGGGAAAAACTGTTTTTT; CDR3aa: CASSSVQGEKLFF
abundance: -; j_gene: TRBJ2-7; d_gene: TRBD1; v_gene: TRBV5-1; CDR3nt: TGCGCCAGCAGCTTGCAGGACAGGGTGAACGACGAGCAGTACTTC; CDR3aa: CASSLQDRVNDEQYF
abundance: many; j_gene: TRBJ1-2; d_gene: TRBD1; v_gene: TRBV2; CDR3nt: TGTGCCAGCAGTCCGGGACAGGGGTTAGGTGGCTACACCTTC; CDR3aa: CASSPGQGLGGYTF
abundance: -; j_gene: TRBJ1-6; d_gene: -; v_gene: TRBV7-9; CDR3nt: TGTGCCAGCAGCCCAGGACCCTCCTATAATTCACCCCTCCACTTT; CDR3aa: CASSPGPSYNSPLHF
abundance: -; j_gene: TRBJ2-3; d_gene: -; v_gene: TRBV14; CDR3nt: TGTGCCAGCAGCCAAGTTCCAGGGGAGGATGCGCAGTATTTT; CDR3aa: CASSQVPGEDAQYF
abundance: many; j_gene: TRBJ2-6; d_gene: -; v_gene: TRBV7-2; CDR3nt: TGTGCCAGCAGCCCCCACGGGCGAGGGATTCCGGGGGCCAACGTCCTGACTTTC; CDR3aa: CASSPHGRGIPGANVLTF
abundance: few; j_gene: TRBJ2-5; d_gene: -; v_gene: TRBV20-1; CDR3nt: TGCAGTGCTAGTTTGGCAGAAGAGACCCAGTACTTC; CDR3aa: CSASLAEETQYF
abundance: few; j_gene: TRBJ2-3; d_gene: TRBD1; v_gene: TRBV19; CDR3nt: TGTGCCAGTAGTATTAATACGGGGACAGCCAACGGGATTGTTGCAGATACGCAGTATTTT; CDR3aa: CASSINTGTANGIVADTQYF
abundance: -; j_gene: TRBJ1-2; d_gene: TRBD1; v_gene: TRBV6-1; CDR3nt: TGTGCCAGCAGCCTCTTGAACAGGGGAGACTTTGGCTACACCTTC; CDR3aa: CASSLLNRGDFGYTF
abundance: few; j_gene: TRBJ1-2; d_gene: -; v_gene: TRBV6-1; CDR3nt: TGTGCCAGCATTCCCAGGGGACACACGGATTATGGCTACACCTTC; CDR3aa: CASIPRGHTDYGYTF
abundance: -; j_gene: TRBJ1-1; d_gene: TRBD1; v_gene: TRBV6-1; CDR3nt: TGTGCCAGCAGTGAAGGGTCAGGGGGCGCAGAAGCTTTCTTT; CDR3aa: CASSEGSGGAEAFF
abundance: few; j_gene: TRBJ1-2; d_gene: -; v_gene: TRBV3-1; CDR3nt: TGTGCCAGCAGCCTGTTGCACTATGGCTACACCTTC; CDR3aa: CASSLLHYGYTF